The TCR beta chain described here comes from a study of shared clonotypes between healthy human individuals. Points from the study as a whole: Shared across several donors were around 5% of the naive CD4 clonotypes. Generation probabilities were higher for clonotypes shared across all four sorted-subset donors than for unshared ones.

CDR3 length: 13 residues. The V gene's germline CDR1 is MDHEN and CDR2 SYDVKM. After removal of 10 bases from V and 2 bases from J, the junction contained 5 bases not matched to a gene. The data were produced by immunoSEQ multiplex PCR, yet TCRdb's version contains in-frame clones alone and is incomplete. Among about 1.1 million clones listed, about 80% were seen once. Turning to this clone: Its cognate antigen is unknown.

The receptor comes from a man aged 18 to 30 in good health. Some clones in this sample may be carry-over from other donors' samples. The sequenced sample consisted of memory CD4+ T cells from PBMCs. The subset was: CD45RA-negative fraction. The J gene is TRBJ1-5, the V gene TRBV28; 7 bases are shared with TRBD1. CDR3 in amino acids: CAITDRGNQPQHF. For the CDR3, the DNA is TGTGCCATCACCGACAGGGGCAATCAGCCCCAGCATTTT.